The text below deals with one TCR beta chain. J gave up 5 bases and V 4 bases, and 6 bases lay outside the gene matches. CDR1 is SQVTM and CDR2 is ANQGSEA in the germline V gene. CDR3 length: 13 amino acids. Assignments of participants to cohorts depended upon their own reported clinical history. The data stem from a study of blood T cell repertoires in COVID-19. Study at large: Cohort 3 recovered donors had two negative PCRs, clearance, or symptom resolution. COVID-19 samples, acute and convalescent, were from the United States, Italy and Spain.

Using immunoSEQ multiplex PCR, the repertoire was profiled, and TCRdb retains in-frame clones only, with some absent. Of more than 200,000 clones listed, 80% to 90% were seen once; the top ten hold more than 7%. The chain joins TRBV29-1 to TRBJ2-3, with 7 bases lining up with TRBD2. The clonotype was recovered from a man aged 25-40 years in a cohort exposed to, infected with or recovered from COVID-19 (not recorded which). Sequencing was done on a sample of PBMCs or T cells enriched from blood (not recorded which). The CDR3 sequence: CSVAWREGDTQYF. The CDR3 DNA reads as TGCAGCGTTGCGTGGAGGGAGGGAGATACGCAGTATTTT.